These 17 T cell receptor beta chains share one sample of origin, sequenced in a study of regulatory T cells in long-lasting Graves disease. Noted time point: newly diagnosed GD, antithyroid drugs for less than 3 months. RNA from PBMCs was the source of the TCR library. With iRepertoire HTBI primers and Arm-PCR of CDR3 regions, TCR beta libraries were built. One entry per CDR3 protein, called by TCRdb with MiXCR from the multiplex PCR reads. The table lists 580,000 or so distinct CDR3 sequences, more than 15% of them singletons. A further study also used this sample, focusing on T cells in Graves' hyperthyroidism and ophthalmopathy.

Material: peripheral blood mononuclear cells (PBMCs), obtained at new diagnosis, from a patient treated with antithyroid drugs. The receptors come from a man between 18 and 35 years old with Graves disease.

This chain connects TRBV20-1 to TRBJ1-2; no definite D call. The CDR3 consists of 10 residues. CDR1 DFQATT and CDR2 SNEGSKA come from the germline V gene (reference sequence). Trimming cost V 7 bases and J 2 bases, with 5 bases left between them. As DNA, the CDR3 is TGCAGTGTAGGGAACTATGGCTACACCTTC. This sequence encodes CSVGNYGYTF.

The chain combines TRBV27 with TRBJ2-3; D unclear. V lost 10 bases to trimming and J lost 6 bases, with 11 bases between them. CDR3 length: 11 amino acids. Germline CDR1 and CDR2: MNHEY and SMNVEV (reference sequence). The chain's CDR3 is CATLSHDTQYF. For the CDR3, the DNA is TGTGCCACCTTGTCCCACGATACGCAGTATTTT.

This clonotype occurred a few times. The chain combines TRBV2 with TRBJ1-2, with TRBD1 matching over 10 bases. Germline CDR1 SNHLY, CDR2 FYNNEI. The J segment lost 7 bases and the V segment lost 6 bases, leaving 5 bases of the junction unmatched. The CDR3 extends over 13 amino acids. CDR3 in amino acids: CASRRTGGGGYTF. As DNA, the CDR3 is TGTGCCAGCAGGAGGACAGGGGGAGGTGGCTACACCTTC. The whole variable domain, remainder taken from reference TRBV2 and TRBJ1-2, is EPEVTQTPSHQVTQMGQEVILRCVPISNHLYFYWYRQILGQKVEFLVSFYNNEISEKSEIFDDQFSVERPDGSNFTLKIRSTKLEDSAMYFCASRRTGGGGYTFGSGTRLTVV.

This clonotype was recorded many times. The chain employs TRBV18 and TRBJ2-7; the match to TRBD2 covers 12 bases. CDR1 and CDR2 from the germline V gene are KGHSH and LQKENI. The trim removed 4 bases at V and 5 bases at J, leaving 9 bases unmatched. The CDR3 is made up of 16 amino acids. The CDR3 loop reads CASSRGLAGTDHEQYF. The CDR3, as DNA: TGTGCCAGCTCACGCGGACTAGCGGGAACTGACCACGAGCAGTACTTC.

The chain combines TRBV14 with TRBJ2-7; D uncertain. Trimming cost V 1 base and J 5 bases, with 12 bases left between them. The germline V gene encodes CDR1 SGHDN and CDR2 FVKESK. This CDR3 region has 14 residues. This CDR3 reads CASSQAIQSHEQYF. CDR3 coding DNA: TGTGCCAGCAGCCAAGCGATTCAGTCCCACGAGCAGTACTTC.

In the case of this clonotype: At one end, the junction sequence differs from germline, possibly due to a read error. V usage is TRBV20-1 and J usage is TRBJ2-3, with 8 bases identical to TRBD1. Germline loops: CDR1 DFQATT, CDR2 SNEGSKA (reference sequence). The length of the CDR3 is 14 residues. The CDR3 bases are TGCAGTGCTAGACGACAGGGGATAGCCTACGAGCGGTACTTC. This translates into CSARRQGIAYERYF.

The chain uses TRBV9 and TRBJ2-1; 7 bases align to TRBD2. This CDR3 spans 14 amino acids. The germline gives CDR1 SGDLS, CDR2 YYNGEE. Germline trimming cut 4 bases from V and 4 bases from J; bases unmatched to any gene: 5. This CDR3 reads CASSSSGGYNEQFF. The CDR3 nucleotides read TGTGCCAGCAGCTCATCGGGGGGTTACAATGAGCAGTTCTTC.

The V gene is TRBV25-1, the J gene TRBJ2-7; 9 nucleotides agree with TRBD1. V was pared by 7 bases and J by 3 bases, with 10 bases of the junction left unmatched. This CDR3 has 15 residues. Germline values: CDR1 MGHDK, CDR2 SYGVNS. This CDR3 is CASTQPRDRDYEQYF. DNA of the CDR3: TGTGCCAGCACCCAACCCCGGGACAGGGACTACGAGCAGTACTTC.

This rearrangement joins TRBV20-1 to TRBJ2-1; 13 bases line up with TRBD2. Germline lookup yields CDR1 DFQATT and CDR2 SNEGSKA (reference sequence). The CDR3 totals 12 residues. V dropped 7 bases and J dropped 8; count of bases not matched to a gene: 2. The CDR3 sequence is CSGTSGSYEQFF. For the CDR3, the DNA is TGCAGTGGGACTAGCGGGAGCTATGAGCAGTTCTTC.

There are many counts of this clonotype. The CDR3 sequence is CASSLEGLAGVWNEQFF. DNA for the CDR3: TGTGCCAGCAGTTTAGAGGGACTAGCGGGAGTTTGGAATGAGCAGTTCTTC. The chain joins TRBV12-3 or TRBV12-4 to TRBJ2-1, with TRBD2 identical over 14 bases. The V and J ends lost 1 base and 7 bases, in that order; junction bases with no gene match: 6. The CDR3 has 17 residues.

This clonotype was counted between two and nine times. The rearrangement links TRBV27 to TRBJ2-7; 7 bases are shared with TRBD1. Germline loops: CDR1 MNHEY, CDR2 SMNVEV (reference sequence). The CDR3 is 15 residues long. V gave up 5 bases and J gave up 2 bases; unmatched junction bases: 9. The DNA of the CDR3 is TGTGCCAGCAGTCGAACGACAGGGCCAACCTACGAGCAGTACTTC. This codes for CASSRTTGPTYEQYF.

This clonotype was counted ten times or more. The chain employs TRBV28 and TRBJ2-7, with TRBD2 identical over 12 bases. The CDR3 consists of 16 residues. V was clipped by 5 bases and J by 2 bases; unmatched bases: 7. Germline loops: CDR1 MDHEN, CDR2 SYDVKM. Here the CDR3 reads CASSTPGLAGTYEQYF. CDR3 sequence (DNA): TGTGCCAGCAGTACCCCCGGACTAGCGGGAACCTACGAGCAGTACTTC.

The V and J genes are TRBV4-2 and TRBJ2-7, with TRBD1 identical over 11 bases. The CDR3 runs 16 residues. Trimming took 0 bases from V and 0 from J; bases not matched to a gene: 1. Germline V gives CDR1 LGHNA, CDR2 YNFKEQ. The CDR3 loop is CASSQEGTGGSYEQYF. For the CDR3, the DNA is TGTGCCAGCAGCCAAGAGGGGACAGGGGGCTCCTACGAGCAGTACTTC.

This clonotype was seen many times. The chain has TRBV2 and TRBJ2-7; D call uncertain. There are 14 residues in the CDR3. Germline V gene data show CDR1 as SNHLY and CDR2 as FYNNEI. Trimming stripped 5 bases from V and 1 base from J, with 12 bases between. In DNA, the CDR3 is TGTGCCAGCAGTTCCCGGACGAGATCCTACGAGCAGTACTTC. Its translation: CASSSRTRSYEQYF.

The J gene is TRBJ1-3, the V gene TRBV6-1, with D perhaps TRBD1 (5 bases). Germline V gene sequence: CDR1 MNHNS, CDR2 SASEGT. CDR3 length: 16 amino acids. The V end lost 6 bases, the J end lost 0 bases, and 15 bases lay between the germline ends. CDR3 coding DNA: TGTGCCAGCAGACGGGACTCTCAGAGCTCTGGAAACACCATATATTTT. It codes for CASRRDSQSSGNTIYF.

The CDR3 sequence: CASSQFGRGGTGELFF. In nucleotides, the CDR3 is TGCGCCAGCAGCCAATTCGGAAGAGGGGGCACCGGGGAGCTGTTTTTT. This sequence joins TRBV4-1 and TRBJ2-2; maybe TRBD1 (6 bases). The CDR3 runs to 16 residues. Germline V gives CDR1 MGHRA, CDR2 YSYEKL. The germline V and J ends were trimmed by 2 bases and 4 bases, with 14 bases remaining between them.

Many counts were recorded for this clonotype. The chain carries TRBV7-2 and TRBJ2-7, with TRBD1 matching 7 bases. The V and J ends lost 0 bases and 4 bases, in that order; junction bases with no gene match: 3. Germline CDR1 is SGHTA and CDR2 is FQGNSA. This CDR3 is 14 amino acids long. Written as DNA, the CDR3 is TGTGCCAGCAGCTTAGCCTCGACAGGGTACGAGCAGTACTTC. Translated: CASSLASTGYEQYF.